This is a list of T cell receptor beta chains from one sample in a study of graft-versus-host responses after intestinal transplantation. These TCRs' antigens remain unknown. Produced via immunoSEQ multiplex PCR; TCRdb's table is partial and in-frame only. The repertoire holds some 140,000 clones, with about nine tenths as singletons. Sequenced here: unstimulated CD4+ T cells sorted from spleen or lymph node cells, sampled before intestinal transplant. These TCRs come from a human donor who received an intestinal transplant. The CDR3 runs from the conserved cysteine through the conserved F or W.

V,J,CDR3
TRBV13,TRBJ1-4,CASSSKRQGAREKLFF
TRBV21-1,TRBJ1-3,CASSKPLGRAGESGNTIYF
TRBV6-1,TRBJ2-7,CASSAPQGYLYEQYF
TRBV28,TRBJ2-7,CASSRAKNYEQYF
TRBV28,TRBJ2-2,CASRPSGTNTGELFF
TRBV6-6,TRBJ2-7,CASTPRGQGSYEQYF
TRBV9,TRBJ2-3,CASSVSTGAFTDTQYF
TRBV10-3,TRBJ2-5,CAISGKQGAGETQYF
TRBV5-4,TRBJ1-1,CASSLGPLNTEAFF
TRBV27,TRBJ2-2,CASRPGQGNTGELFF
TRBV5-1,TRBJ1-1,CASSLAGFSNTEAFF
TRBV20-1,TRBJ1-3,CSARTGNTIYF
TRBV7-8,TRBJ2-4,CASSLALLGSLAKNIQYF
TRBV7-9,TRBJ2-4,CASSQGGTRNIQYF
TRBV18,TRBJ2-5,CASSPGTSVQETQYF
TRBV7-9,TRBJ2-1,CASSPRGWEGDEQFF
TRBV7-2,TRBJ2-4,CASSPGTHLAKNIQYF
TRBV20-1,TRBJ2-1,CSVYGGLEFF
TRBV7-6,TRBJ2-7,CASSCIWREPHTHEQYF
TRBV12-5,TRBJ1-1,CASGLSPLREAFF
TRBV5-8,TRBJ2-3,CASSLPRRSGQGTDTQYF
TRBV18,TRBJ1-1,CASSPRTGEMNTEAFF
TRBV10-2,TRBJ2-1,CASSADRGYYNEQFF
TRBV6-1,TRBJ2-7,CASSAYRGYEQYF
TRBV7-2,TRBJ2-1,CASSLARLSGRPGEQFF
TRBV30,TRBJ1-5,CAWSVYRGDNQPQHF
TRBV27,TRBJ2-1,CASSFNPQGLGFQFF
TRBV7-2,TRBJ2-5,CASSWGLAEETQYF
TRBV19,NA,CASSIGGSRMDEQYF